The clone carrying this T cell receptor (beta chain) appeared a few times. This sample stems from a study of OX40 agonist ivuxolimab in advanced cancers. Produced via immunoSEQ multiplex PCR; TCRdb's table is partial and in-frame only. The sample shows about 37,000 clones, about 72% of them seen only once. This CDR3 has 13 amino acids. V lost 10 bases to trimming and J lost 6 bases, with 18 bases between them. The germline V gene encodes CDR1 MNHNY and CDR2 SVGAGI (reference sequence). The chain has TRBV6-6 and TRBJ1-1, with D uncertain. The receptor was derived from an adult with an advanced solid tumor such as melanoma, head and neck, liver or kidney cancer. Sequenced material: CD4+ or CD8+ T cells sorted from blood, taken in a trial of the OX40 agonist ivuxolimab. The CDR3 spells CATRRLGFAEAFF. CDR3 coding DNA: TGTGCCACGAGAAGGCTGGGGTTCGCTGAAGCTTTCTTT.